These T cell receptor beta chains were read from a single sample in a study of T cell clonotyping in hematopoietic cell transplantation. The protocol was immunoSEQ multiplex PCR, while the TCRdb copy is restricted to in-frame clones and leaves out a portion. The sample has tens of thousands of clones, around 86% seen once. Sample: peripheral blood mononuclear cells, taken before stem cell transplant. All receptors derive from a man aged 55 to 70 with biphenotypic leukemia. Some clones in this sample may be carry-over from other donors' samples. Both conserved end residues are trimmed from each CDR3. D genes are given only for firm matches. The size field is filled for only some rows; it gives once, few, many or a size class.

TRBJ2-7,TRBV11-2,NA,NA,ASSLGPEYEQY
TRBJ2-1,TRBV19,few,NA,ASSRGGRRGNEQF
TRBJ2-7,TRBV7-2,NA,TRBD1,ASSERGQGDYEQY
TRBJ1-5,TRBV6-1,once,NA,ASSEAGTVNQPQH
TRBJ2-4,TRBV25-1,NA,NA,ASSEGGRDIQY
TRBJ2-5,TRBV7-8,NA,TRBD2,ASSLLAGETQY
TRBJ2-1,TRBV7-9,NA,NA,AYGYNEQF
TRBJ2-7,TRBV6-5,NA,NA,ASMWDNEQY
TRBJ2-2,TRBV28,NA,NA,ASSFRSGTGELF
TRBJ2-3,TRBV6-1,once,TRBD2,ASGTSGMDTQY
TRBJ2-5,TRBV9,NA,NA,ASSVGGGLETQY
TRBJ1-1,TRBV19,few,NA,ASSPRLYTEAF
TRBJ2-7,TRBV4-2,NA,NA,ASSPVTGAAYEQY
TRBJ2-7,TRBV28,NA,NA,ASRPGHGYEQY